Listed here are 31 T cell receptor beta chains from one sample, sequenced in a study of shared clonotypes between healthy human individuals (dated by TCRdb to 2020 to 2022). Libraries came from the immunoSEQ multiplex PCR assay. TCRdb mirrors the immuneACCESS table, restricted to in-frame sequences. Some clones are absent from its copies; in checked studies, under half trace to an unresolved V gene, and the reason for the others is unknown. The sample table holds approximately 500,000 clones, of which approximately 79% were seen once. 10% to 15% of the sample rests with the top ten. What was sequenced was PBMCs. All receptors derive from a middle-aged woman in good health. Some clones in this sample may be carry-over from other donors' samples.

This clone was seen only a few times. V and J are TRBV5-1 and TRBJ1-4, with no clear D. Germline V gives CDR1 SGHRS, CDR2 YFSETQ. Trimming took off 0 bases at V and 7 bases at J, with 7 bases between the two ends. The CDR3 is made up of 13 amino acids. CDR3 amino acids: CASSLGVSEKLFF. In nucleotides, the CDR3 is TGCGCCAGCAGCTTGGGGGTATCTGAAAAACTGTTTTTT.

The rearrangement uses TRBV11-2 and TRBJ2-7; 9 bases map to TRBD1. Germline V lookup: CDR1 SGHAT, CDR2 FQNNGV. The ends lost 5 bases at V and 3 bases at J; junction bases unmatched: 5. This CDR3 has 14 amino acids. CDR3: CASSGTGRDYEQYF. The CDR3 DNA sequence: TGTGCCAGCAGCGGGACAGGGCGCGACTACGAGCAGTACTTC.

V gene TRBV10-1 combines with J gene TRBJ2-2; D may be TRBD2 (5 bases). Deletions cut 7 bases from V and 6 bases from J, with 12 bases between. The CDR3 runs to 13 residues. Looked up from germline, CDR1 is WNHNN and CDR2 is SYGVQD (reference sequence). DNA of the CDR3: TGCGCCAGCAAGCGGACGTTGGCCGGGGAGCTGTTTTTT. Translating gives CASKRTLAGELFF.

The chain joins TRBV19 to TRBJ1-1; D ambiguous. The germline V gene encodes CDR1 LNHDA and CDR2 SQIVND (reference sequence). V lost 8 bases to trimming and J lost 5 bases, with 15 bases between them. The length of the CDR3 is 13 residues. The chain's CDR3 is CASGGGVGTEAFF. DNA of the CDR3: TGTGCCAGTGGAGGCGGGGTCGGAACTGAAGCTTTCTTT.

The chain is built from TRBV28 and TRBJ1-5, with TRBD1 as a possible D gene (5 bases). The CDR3 has 15 amino acids. Trimming took 5 bases from V and 8 from J, leaving 19 bases between them. Germline CDR1 and CDR2: MDHEN and SYDVKM. CDR3 sequence: CASSLIWGGNKPQHF. The CDR3 DNA reads TGTGCCAGCAGTCTTATTTGGGGGGGTAACAAGCCCCAGCATTTT.

The rearrangement links TRBV6-1 to TRBJ2-1; 10 bases are shared with TRBD1. V was pared by 2 bases and J by 12 bases, with 1 base of the junction left unmatched. The CDR3 spans 12 residues. Germline V gene lookup returns CDR1 MNHNS and CDR2 SASEGT. CDR3 nucleotides: TGTGCCAGCAGTGAAAGGGACAGGGGGCAGTTCTTC. Protein: CASSERDRGQFF.

The chain couples TRBV6-5 to TRBJ2-3; 7 nucleotides agree with TRBD1. Trimming cost V 6 bases and J 7 bases; bases outside gene matches: 1. The CDR3 is 11 amino acids. Germline values: CDR1 MNHEY, CDR2 SVGAGI. CDR3 sequence (DNA): TGTGCCAGCAGAGGGGGCCATACGCAGTATTTT. It is translated as CASRGGHTQYF.

This clone was counted a single time. The chain links TRBV7-3 to TRBJ2-2, with TRBD2 as a possible D gene (6 bases). The CDR3 totals 14 residues. Trimming removed 5 bases from V and 2 bases from J, with 9 bases in between. The germline V gene has CDR1 SGHTA and CDR2 FQGTGA. The CDR3 DNA is TGTGCCAGCAGCACCGGACTAAACACCGGGGAGCTGTTTTTT. Translated: CASSTGLNTGELFF. The full variable domain, with the rest looked up from reference TRBV7-3 and TRBJ2-2, is GAGVSQTPSNKVTEKGKYVELRCDPISGHTALYWYRQSLGQGPEFLIYFQGTGAADDSGLPNDRFFAVRPEGSVSTLKIQRTERGDSAVYLCASSTGLNTGELFFGEGSRLTVL.

In the case of this clone: Relative to the germline gene, one junction end is altered; a read error may explain this. The same CDR3 also results from other DNA sequences found in this sample. V and J are TRBV4-1 and TRBJ1-1; unclear D gene. The V gene's germline CDR1 is MGHRA and CDR2 YSYEKL. The CDR3 is 13 amino acids. CDR3 nucleotides: TGCGCTAGCAGCCAACCAGGAGTTCGAGAAGCTTTCTTT. Amino acid sequence: CASSQPGVREAFF.

V gene TRBV5-5 combines with J gene TRBJ1-2; 7 bases align to TRBD1. The CDR3 is made up of 13 amino acids. The germline gives CDR1 SGHKS, CDR2 YYEKEE (reference sequence). Trimming took 3 bases from V and 7 from J; bases not matched to a gene: 6. CDR3 DNA: TGTGCCAGCAGCTCCACAGGGGCGGGTGGCTACACCTTC. Translating gives CASSSTGAGGYTF.

The V gene is TRBV7-8, the J gene TRBJ2-3; TRBD2 aligns across 8 bases. Trimming removed 5 bases from V and 0 bases from J; junction bases left unmatched: 4. CDR1 and CDR2 from the germline V gene are SGHVS and FQNEAQ. The CDR3 contains 15 residues. CDR3 in amino acids: CASSLLAGSTDTQYF. For the CDR3, the DNA is TGTGCCAGCAGCCTATTAGCGGGGAGCACAGATACGCAGTATTTT.

This clone came up once. The J gene is TRBJ2-3, the V gene TRBV18; D might be TRBD1 (5 bases). CDR3 length: 15 amino acids. Trimming removed 3 bases from V and 4 bases from J, with 14 bases in between. Germline lookup yields CDR1 KGHSH and CDR2 LQKENI. CDR3 in amino acids: CASSPPGRASDTQYF. In DNA, the CDR3 is TGTGCCAGCTCACCCCCGGGCAGGGCCTCAGATACGCAGTATTTT. The variable domain in full, completed from reference TRBV18 and TRBJ2-3, reads NAGVMQNPRHLVRRRGQEARLRCSPMKGHSHVYWYRQLPEEGLKFMVYLQKENIIDESGMPKERFSAEFPKEGPSILRIQQVVRGDSAAYFCASSPPGRASDTQYFGPGTRLTVL.

V gene TRBV27 combines with J gene TRBJ2-7; 12 bases agree with TRBD2. V trimming: 5 bases; J trimming: 1 base; junction bases outside the gene matches: 6. CDR3 size: 16 residues. From germline, CDR1 is MNHEY and CDR2 SMNVEV (reference sequence). CDR3 region: CASSPRLAGVSYEQYF. The CDR3 DNA sequence: TGTGCCAGCAGTCCGCGACTAGCGGGAGTTTCCTACGAGCAGTACTTC.

The chain has TRBV6-1 and TRBJ2-3; D not certain. The V gene's germline CDR1 is MNHNS and CDR2 SASEGT. The CDR3 runs 14 residues. The V gene lost 2 bases and the J gene lost 2 bases, with 8 bases spanning the gap. The CDR3 DNA is TGTGCCAGCAGTGAACTCTTAGCCACAGATACGCAGTATTTT. Protein: CASSELLATDTQYF.

The chain has TRBV28 and TRBJ2-3; possible D gene TRBD1, 6 bases. Germline V lookup: CDR1 MDHEN, CDR2 SYDVKM. Trimming removed 5 bases from V and 3 bases from J, with 15 bases in between. The CDR3 covers 15 residues. The CDR3 reads CASSRQDTITDTQYF. In DNA, the CDR3 is TGTGCCAGCAGTAGACAGGATACCATAACAGATACGCAGTATTTT.

In this sample, this clone turned up once. This chain connects TRBV4-1 to TRBJ2-7; 11 bases agree with TRBD2. V was clipped by 2 bases and J by 3 bases; unmatched bases: 12. The CDR3 spans 18 residues. Germline CDR1 is MGHRA and CDR2 is YSYEKL. The CDR3: CASSQTPPASGRYYEQYF. The DNA of the CDR3 is TGCGCCAGCAGCCAAACCCCCCCTGCTAGCGGGAGGTACTACGAGCAGTACTTC.

This clone was detected only a few times. The gene calls are TRBV7-9 and TRBJ2-7; 12 positions agree with TRBD2. This CDR3 contains 14 residues. Trimming cost V 3 bases and J 5 bases; bases outside gene matches: 2. Per the germline V gene, CDR1 is SEHNR and CDR2 is FQNEAQ (reference sequence). The CDR3 loop is CASSFRLAGDEQYF. CDR3 bases: TGTGCCAGCAGCTTCAGACTAGCGGGAGACGAGCAGTACTTC.

This clone came up a few times. The genes are TRBV19 and TRBJ1-5; TRBD1 aligns across 7 bases. V lost 10 bases to trimming and J lost 2 bases; unmatched junction nucleotides: 8. Germline values: CDR1 LNHDA, CDR2 SQIVND (reference sequence). The CDR3 is 14 residues long. The CDR3 region is CATRRTGGNQPQHF. The DNA of the CDR3 is TGTGCCACCAGAAGGACAGGCGGCAATCAGCCCCAGCATTTT.

The table lists this clone with many counts. A junction end diverges from the germline sequence, so it may reflect a read error. This chain connects TRBV5-8 to TRBJ1-1; TRBD1 is a possible D gene (5 bases). This CDR3 has 11 residues. The germline CDR1 and CDR2 sequences are SGHTS and YDEGEE. The CDR3 DNA reads TGTGCCAGCACACCGGACACGGAAGCTTTCTTT. Residues: CASTPDTEAFF.

The chain recombines TRBV7-3 with TRBJ2-5; 7 bases map to TRBD2. The germline CDR1 and CDR2 sequences are SGHTA and FQGTGA. The CDR3 spans 15 residues. V lost 5 bases, J lost 5 bases, and 11 bases stayed unmatched. Here the CDR3 reads CASSPGAGAGETQYF. The CDR3 nucleotides read TGTGCCAGCAGCCCCGGGGCGGGAGCTGGTGAGACCCAGTACTTC.

The chain has TRBV2 and TRBJ2-7; no clear D gene. V was cut by 6 bases and J by 0 bases, with 15 bases left in between. Germline V gene lookup returns CDR1 SNHLY and CDR2 FYNNEI. The CDR3 covers 15 residues. CDR3 sequence (DNA): TGTGCCAGCAGCAGGACGGCTGGGGTCTCCTACGAGCAGTACTTC. It is translated as CASSRTAGVSYEQYF.

The chain employs TRBV6-1 and TRBJ1-1; 11 bases match TRBD1. The germline CDR1 and CDR2 sequences are MNHNS and SASEGT. V lost 3 bases, J lost 0 bases, and 3 bases stayed unmatched. The CDR3 sequence is 16 residues long. The CDR3 sequence: CASSEGTGGLNTEAFF. The DNA for the CDR3 is TGTGCCAGCAGTGAGGGGACAGGGGGTCTGAACACTGAAGCTTTCTTT.

The rearrangement joins TRBV10-3 to TRBJ1-2; unclear D gene. The V and J ends lost 0 bases and 8 bases respectively, with 13 bases between them. The germline gives CDR1 ENHRY, CDR2 SYGVKD. This CDR3 contains 14 residues. The CDR3 region is CAISESRGSFGYTF. The CDR3 region has the DNA TGTGCCATCAGTGAGTCGCGGGGATCGTTCGGCTACACCTTC.

This chain uses TRBV7-6 with TRBJ1-5, with 10 bases aligning to TRBD1. CDR1 is SGHVS, CDR2 FNYEAQ, per germline. V was pared by 4 bases and J by 2 bases, with 2 bases of the junction left unmatched. This CDR3 has 15 residues. This CDR3 is CASSSGTGGNQPQHF. DNA of the CDR3: TGTGCCAGCAGCTCGGGGACAGGGGGCAATCAGCCCCAGCATTTT.

CDR3: CASSQSRGIRTDTQYF. In DNA, the CDR3 is TGCGCCAGCAGCCAAAGCAGGGGCATCAGGACAGATACGCAGTATTTT. The chain uses TRBV4-1 and TRBJ2-3, with D perhaps TRBD1 (6 bases). The ends were cut back, 2 bases at V and 3 bases at J, with 15 bases in the middle. Germline loops: CDR1 MGHRA, CDR2 YSYEKL. This CDR3 contains 16 residues.

A single count supports this clone. The V gene is TRBV5-5, the J gene TRBJ2-7; D is undetermined. The CDR3 has 13 amino acids. The germline V gene encodes CDR1 SGHKS and CDR2 YYEKEE (reference sequence). Trimming removed 1 base at V and 0 bases at J, with 5 bases between. Written as DNA, the CDR3 is TGTGCCAGCAGCTTGTCGCCCTCCTACGAGCAGTACTTC. As protein: CASSLSPSYEQYF.

Only a few counts were recorded for this clone. The chain carries TRBV28 and TRBJ1-1; possible D gene TRBD1, 5 bases. The CDR3 totals 15 residues. Germline values: CDR1 MDHEN, CDR2 SYDVKM. V was shortened by 6 bases and J by 3 bases, with 17 bases between the two germline ends. The CDR3 region is CASREGPAGHTEAFF. The DNA of the CDR3 is TGTGCCAGCAGAGAAGGGCCGGCGGGGCACACTGAAGCTTTCTTT.

This chain connects TRBV5-1 to TRBJ1-4; D perhaps matches TRBD1 (6 bases). Germline CDR1 SGHRS, CDR2 YFSETQ. V shed 2 bases and J shed 6 bases, with 11 bases lying between them. The CDR3 has 14 residues. This chain's CDR3 is CASSFGGSDEKLFF. The CDR3 nucleotides read TGCGCCAGCAGCTTTGGGGGCAGCGATGAAAAACTGTTTTTT.

In DNA form, the CDR3 reads TGCGCCAGCAGCAAGTTCCGGGGGGCCGAGACCCAGTACTTC. Translated, it gives CASSKFRGAETQYF. J is TRBJ2-5 and V is TRBV5-1, with D possibly matching TRBD2 (7 bases). The CDR3 loop spans 14 amino acids. The germline V gene encodes CDR1 SGHRS and CDR2 YFSETQ. V was cut by 4 bases and J by 5 bases, with 15 bases left in between.

The chain has TRBV4-3 and TRBJ2-5; 9 bases are shared with TRBD2. The J call may be faulty, since TRBJ2-7 better matches the DNA end. This CDR3 region has 14 residues. The germline V gene has CDR1 LGHNA and CDR2 YSLEER. Here the CDR3 DNA reads TGCGCCAGCAGCCAGACTAGCGGACCCTACGAGCAGTACTTC. Its translation: CASSQTSGPYEQYF.

V and J are TRBV12-2 and TRBJ2-2; TRBD2, the table's D call, lacks a check against the DNA. TRBV12-2 has pseudogene status. The CDR3 extends over 13 amino acids. CDR3 region: CASRLGSTGELFF. The CDR3 nucleotides are TGTGCAAGTCGCTTAGGTTCTACCGGGGAGCTGTTTTTT.